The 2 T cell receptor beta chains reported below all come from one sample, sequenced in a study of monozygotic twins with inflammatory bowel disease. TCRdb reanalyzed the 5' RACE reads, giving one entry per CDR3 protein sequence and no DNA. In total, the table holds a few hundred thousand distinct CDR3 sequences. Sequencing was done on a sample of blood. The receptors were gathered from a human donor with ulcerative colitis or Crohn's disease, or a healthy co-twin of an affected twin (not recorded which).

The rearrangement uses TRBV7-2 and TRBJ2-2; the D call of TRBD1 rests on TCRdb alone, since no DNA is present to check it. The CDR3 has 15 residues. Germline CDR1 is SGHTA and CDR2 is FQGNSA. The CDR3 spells CASSSRGPDTGELFF.

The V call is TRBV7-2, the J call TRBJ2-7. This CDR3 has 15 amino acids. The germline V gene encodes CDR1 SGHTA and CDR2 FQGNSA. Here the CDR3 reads CASSLAALSTYEQYF.